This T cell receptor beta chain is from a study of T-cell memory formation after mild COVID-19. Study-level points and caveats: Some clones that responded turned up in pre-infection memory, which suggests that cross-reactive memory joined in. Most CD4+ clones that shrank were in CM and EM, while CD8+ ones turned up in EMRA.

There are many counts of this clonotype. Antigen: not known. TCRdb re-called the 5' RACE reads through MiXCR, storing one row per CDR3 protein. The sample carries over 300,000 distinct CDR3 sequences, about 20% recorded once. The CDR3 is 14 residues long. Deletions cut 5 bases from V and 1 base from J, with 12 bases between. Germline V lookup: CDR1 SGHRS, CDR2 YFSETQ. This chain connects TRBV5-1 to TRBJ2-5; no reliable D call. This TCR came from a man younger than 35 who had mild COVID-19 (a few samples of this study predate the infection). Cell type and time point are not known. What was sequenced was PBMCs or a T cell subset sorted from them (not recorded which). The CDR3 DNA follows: TGCGCCAGCAGAAGATCACAGACCCAAGAGACCCAGTACTTC. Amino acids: CASRRSQTQETQYF.